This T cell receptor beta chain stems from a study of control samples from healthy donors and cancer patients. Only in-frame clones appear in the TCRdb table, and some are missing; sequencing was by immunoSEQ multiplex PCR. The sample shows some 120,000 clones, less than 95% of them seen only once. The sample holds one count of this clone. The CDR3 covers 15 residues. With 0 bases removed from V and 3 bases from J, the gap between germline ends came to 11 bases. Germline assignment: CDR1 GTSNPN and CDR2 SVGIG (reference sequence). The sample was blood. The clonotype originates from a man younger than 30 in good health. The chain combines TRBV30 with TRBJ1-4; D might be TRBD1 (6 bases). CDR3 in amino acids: CAWSVLRGANEKLFF. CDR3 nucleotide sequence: TGTGCCTGGAGTGTACTCAGGGGAGCTAATGAAAAACTGTTTTTT.